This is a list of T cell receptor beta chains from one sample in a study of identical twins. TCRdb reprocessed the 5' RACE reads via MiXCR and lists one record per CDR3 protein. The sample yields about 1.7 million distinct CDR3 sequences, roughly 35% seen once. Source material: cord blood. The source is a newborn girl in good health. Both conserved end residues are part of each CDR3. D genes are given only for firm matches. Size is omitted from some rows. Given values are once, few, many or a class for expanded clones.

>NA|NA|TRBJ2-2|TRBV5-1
CASSLASSSNTGELFF
TGCGCCAGCAGCTTGGCCAGCAGTTCGAACACCGGGGAGCTGTTTTTT
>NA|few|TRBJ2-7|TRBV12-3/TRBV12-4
CASSLGDSPYEQYF
TGTGCCAGCAGTTTAGGAGACAGCCCCTACGAGCAGTACTTC
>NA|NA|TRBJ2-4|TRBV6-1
CASSEAAGLAKNIQYF
TGTGCCAGCAGTGAAGCCGCCGGGTTGGCCAAAAACATTCAGTACTTC
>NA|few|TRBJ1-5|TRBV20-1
CSAIQPQHF
TGCAGTGCTATTCAGCCCCAGCATTTT
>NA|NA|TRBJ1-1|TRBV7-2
CASSLWGGTTEAFF
TGTGCCAGCAGCTTATGGGGGGGAACCACTGAAGCTTTCTTT
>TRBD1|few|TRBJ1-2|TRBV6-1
CASSEMTGGIYGYTF
TGTGCCAGCAGTGAAATGACAGGGGGGATCTATGGCTACACCTTC
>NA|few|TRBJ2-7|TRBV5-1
CASSLFGGFHEQYF
TGCGCCAGCAGCTTGTTCGGCGGGTTCCACGAGCAGTACTTC
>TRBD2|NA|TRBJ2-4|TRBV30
CAWSVDRGGRNIQYF
TGTGCCTGGAGTGTAGACCGGGGGGGCCGAAACATTCAGTACTTC
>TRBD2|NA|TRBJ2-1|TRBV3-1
CASSPPLLAGANERFF
TGTGCCAGCAGCCCACCCCTGCTAGCGGGAGCGAATGAGCGGTTCTTC
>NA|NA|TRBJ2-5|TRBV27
CATRGGRETQYF
TGTGCCACGAGAGGTGGGCGAGAGACCCAGTACTTC
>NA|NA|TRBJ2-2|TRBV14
CASSQDRGPNTGELFF
TGTGCCAGCAGCCAAGATAGGGGACCGAACACCGGGGAGCTGTTTTTT
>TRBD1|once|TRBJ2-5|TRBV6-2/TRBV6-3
CASSLQQGAAITRNEQYF
TGTGCCAGCAGCCTACAGCAGGGGGCTGCCATTACGCGCAATGAGCAGTACTTC
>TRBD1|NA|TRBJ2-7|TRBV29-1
CSVYFQGDQDEQYF
TGCAGCGTTTACTTCCAGGGGGACCAAGACGAGCAGTACTTC
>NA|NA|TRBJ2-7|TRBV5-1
CASSFRGKRDEQYF
TGCGCCAGCAGCTTCAGAGGGAAACGGGATGAGCAGTACTTC
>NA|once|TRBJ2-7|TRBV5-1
CTSMTVLSSYNEQYF
TGCACCAGCATGACGGTTCTAAGCTCCTACAATGAGCAGTACTTC
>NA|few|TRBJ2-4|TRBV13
CASRHRWRTKNIQYF
TGTGCCAGCAGGCACAGGTGGCGTACCAAAAACATTCAGTACTTC
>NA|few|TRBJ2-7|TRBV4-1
CASSQATTVSYEQYF
TGCGCCAGCAGCCAAGCGACGACAGTCTCCTACGAGCAGTACTTC
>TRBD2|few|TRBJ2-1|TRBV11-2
CASSWTSGGASEQFF
TGTGCCAGCAGCTGGACTAGCGGGGGGGCGAGTGAGCAGTTCTTC
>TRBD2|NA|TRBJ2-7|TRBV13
CASSLRGSQYF
TGTGCCAGCAGCTTACGCGGGAGTCAGTACTTC
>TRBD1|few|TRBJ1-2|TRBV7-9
CASSLKGQGRLYGYTF
TGTGCCAGCAGCTTAAAAGGACAGGGGAGGCTCTATGGCTACACCTTC
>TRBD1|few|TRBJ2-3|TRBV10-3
CAISGQGGTDTQYF
TGTGCCATCAGTGGACAGGGCGGCACAGATACGCAGTATTTT
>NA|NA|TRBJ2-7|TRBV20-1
CSAKRGSWSSYEQYF
TGCAGTGCTAAGAGAGGAAGTTGGAGCTCCTACGAGCAGTACTTC
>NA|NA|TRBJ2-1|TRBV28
CASSLLTSGDPLNNEQFF
TGTGCCAGCAGTTTATTGACATCGGGGGACCCCTTGAACAATGAGCAGTTCTTC
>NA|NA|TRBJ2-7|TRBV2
CASSTMYEQYF
TGTGCCAGCAGTACTATGTACGAGCAGTACTTC
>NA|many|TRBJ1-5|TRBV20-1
CSARDPRGNQPQHF
TGCAGTGCTAGAGATCCCAGGGGCAATCAGCCCCAGCATTTT
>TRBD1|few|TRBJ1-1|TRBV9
CASSTRDRATEAFF
TGTGCCAGCAGCACCCGGGACAGGGCCACTGAAGCTTTCTTT
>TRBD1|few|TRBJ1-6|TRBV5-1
CASSLGLQGSYNSPLHF
TGCGCCAGCAGCTTGGGATTACAGGGGTCCTATAATTCACCCCTCCACTTT
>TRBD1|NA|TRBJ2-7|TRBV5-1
CASSLPDRGPAYEQYF
TGCGCCAGCAGCTTGCCGGACAGGGGGCCTGCCTACGAGCAGTACTTC